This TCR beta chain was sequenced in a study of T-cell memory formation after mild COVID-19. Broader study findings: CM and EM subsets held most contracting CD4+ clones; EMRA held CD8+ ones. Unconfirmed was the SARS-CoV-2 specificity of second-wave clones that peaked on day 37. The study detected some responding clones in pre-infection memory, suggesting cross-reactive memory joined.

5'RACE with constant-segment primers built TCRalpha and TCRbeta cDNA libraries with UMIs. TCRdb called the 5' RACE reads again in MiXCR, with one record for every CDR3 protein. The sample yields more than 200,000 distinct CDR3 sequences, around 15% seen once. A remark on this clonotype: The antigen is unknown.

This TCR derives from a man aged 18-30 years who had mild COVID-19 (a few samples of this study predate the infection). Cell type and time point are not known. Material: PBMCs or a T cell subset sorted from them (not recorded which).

The CDR3 sequence is CASSNHTRGDYGYTF. The CDR3 DNA reads as TGTGCCAGCAGTAACCATACGAGAGGGGACTATGGCTACACCTTC. The chain has TRBV12-3 or TRBV12-4 and TRBJ1-2; D is perhaps TRBD1 (5 bases). CDR3 length equals 15 residues. Trimming took 5 bases from V and 3 from J, leaving 16 bases between them.